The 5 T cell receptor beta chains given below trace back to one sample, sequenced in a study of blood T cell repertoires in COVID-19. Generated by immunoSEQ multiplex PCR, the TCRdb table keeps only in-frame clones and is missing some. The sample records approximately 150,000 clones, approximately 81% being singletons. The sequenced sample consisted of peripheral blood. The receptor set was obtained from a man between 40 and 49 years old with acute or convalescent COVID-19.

CDR3 sequence: CASSPTGGGNQPQHF. The CDR3 DNA reads TGTGCCAGCTCCCCTACAGGGGGTGGCAATCAGCCCCAGCATTTT. This chain uses TRBV18 with TRBJ1-5; 8 bases are a match to TRBD1. The CDR3 runs 15 residues. Trimming removed 6 bases from V and 2 bases from J; junction bases left unmatched: 6. The V gene's germline CDR1 is KGHSH and CDR2 LQKENI. The full variable domain, with the rest looked up from reference TRBV18 and TRBJ1-5, is NAGVMQNPRHLVRRRGQEARLRCSPMKGHSHVYWYRQLPEEGLKFMVYLQKENIIDESGMPKERFSAEFPKEGPSILRIQQVVRGDSAAYFCASSPTGGGNQPQHFGDGTRLSIL.

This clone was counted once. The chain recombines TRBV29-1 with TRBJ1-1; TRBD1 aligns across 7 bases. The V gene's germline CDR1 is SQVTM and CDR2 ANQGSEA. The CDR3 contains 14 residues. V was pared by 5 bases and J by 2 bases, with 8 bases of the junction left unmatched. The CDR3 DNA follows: TGCAGCGTTACAGGGACAGCCAGAAACACTGAAGCTTTCTTT. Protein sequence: CSVTGTARNTEAFF.

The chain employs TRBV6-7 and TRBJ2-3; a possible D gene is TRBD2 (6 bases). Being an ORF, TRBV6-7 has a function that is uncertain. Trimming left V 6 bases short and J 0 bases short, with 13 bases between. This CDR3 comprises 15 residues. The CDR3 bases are TGTGCCAGCAGCACCGGGGGTGAGAGCACAGATACGCAGTATTTT. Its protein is CASSTGGESTDTQYF.

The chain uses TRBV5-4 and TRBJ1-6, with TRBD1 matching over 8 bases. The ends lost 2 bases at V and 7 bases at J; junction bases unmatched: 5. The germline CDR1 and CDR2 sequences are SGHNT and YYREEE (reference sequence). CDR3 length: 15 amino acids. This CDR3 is CASSFQGARNSPLHF. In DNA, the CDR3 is TGTGCCAGCAGCTTTCAGGGGGCAAGGAATTCACCCCTCCACTTT.

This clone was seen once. The CDR3 is CARSGTVIYEQYF. In DNA, the CDR3 is TGTGCCAGATCCGGGACTGTAATCTACGAGCAGTACTTC. This chain joins TRBV6-6 and TRBJ2-7, with a possible D match to TRBD2 (6 bases). There are 13 residues in the CDR3. V lost 9 bases and J 3 bases, leaving 15 bases between the germline ends. The germline gives CDR1 MNHNY, CDR2 SVGAGI (reference sequence).